This T cell receptor (beta chain) was retrieved from a study of blood T cell repertoires in COVID-19. For the study at large: The analysed material was cDNA or gDNA that came from T cells, B-cell-depleted T cells, or PBMCs.

CDR1 SGHTA and CDR2 FQGTGA come from the germline V gene. V was pared by 5 bases and J by 4 bases, with 15 bases between. CDR3 length: 15 residues. In the original processing: Scientists estimated how many nucleated cells there were by amplifying reference gene primers. TCRdb's table, derived via immunoSEQ multiplex PCR, lists solely in-frame clones and lacks some. The V and J calls and the clone size are those of that table, but D and trimming were determined from the DNA. The sample lists roughly 150,000 clones; around 84% were seen once. Seattle-derived patients entered the study during active infection and were followed longitudinally.

This sequence joins TRBV7-3 and TRBJ2-1, with D possibly matching TRBD1 (5 bases). The origin of this receptor is a woman aged 60-70 years with COVID-19, enrolled during active disease. Sequenced input: peripheral blood. CDR3 coding DNA: TGTGCCAGCAGCAACAGGCGTGTTGGGTACAATGAGCAGTTCTTC. Protein: CASSNRRVGYNEQFF.